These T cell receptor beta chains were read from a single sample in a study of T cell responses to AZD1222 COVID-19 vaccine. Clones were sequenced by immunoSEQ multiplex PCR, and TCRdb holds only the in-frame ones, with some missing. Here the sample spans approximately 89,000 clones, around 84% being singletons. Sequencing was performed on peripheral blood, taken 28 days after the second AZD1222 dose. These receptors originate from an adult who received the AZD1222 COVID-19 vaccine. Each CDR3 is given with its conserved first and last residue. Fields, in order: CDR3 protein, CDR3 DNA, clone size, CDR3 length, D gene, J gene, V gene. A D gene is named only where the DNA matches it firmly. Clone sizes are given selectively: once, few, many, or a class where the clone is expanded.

CASKGAGRDEQYF,TGTGCCAGCAAGGGGGCAGGGCGGGACGAGCAGTACTTC,NA,13,TRBD1,TRBJ2-7,TRBV28
CASSYSGDSHEQYF,TGTGCCAGCAGTTACTCGGGGGACAGCCACGAGCAGTACTTC,NA,14,TRBD1,TRBJ2-7,TRBV6-5
CASSFTGTVGGYTF,TGTGCCAGCAGCTTCACCGGGACCGTCGGCGGCTACACCTTC,NA,14,NA,TRBJ1-2,TRBV7-2
CASSLGAGQGTITYEQYF,TGCGCCAGCAGCTTGGGGGCGGGACAGGGGACAATTACCTACGAGCAGTACTTC,NA,18,TRBD1,TRBJ2-7,TRBV5-1
CASSGTGTDTQYF,TGTGCCAGCAGCGGAACAGGCACAGATACGCAGTATTTT,NA,13,NA,TRBJ2-3,TRBV9
CASSSAQGTEAFF,TGTGCCAGCAGTTCCGCCCAGGGCACTGAAGCTTTCTTT,NA,13,NA,TRBJ1-1,TRBV27
CASSFWTAQYF,TGTGCCAGCAGCTTCTGGACAGCTCAGTACTTC,NA,11,NA,TRBJ2-7,TRBV11-3
CSVSGTYNEQFF,TGCAGCGTTAGCGGGACTTACAATGAGCAGTTCTTC,once,12,TRBD2,TRBJ2-1,TRBV29-1
CASSSSGTGANVLTF,TGTGCCAGCAGTTCCTCAGGGACTGGGGCCAACGTCCTGACTTTC,NA,15,NA,TRBJ2-6,TRBV6-5
CSVATGVSDTQYF,TGCAGCGTCGCCACAGGGGTGTCAGATACGCAGTATTTT,NA,13,TRBD1,TRBJ2-3,TRBV29-1
CASTSGNYGYTF,TGTGCCAGCACCAGCGGTAACTATGGCTACACCTTC,NA,12,NA,TRBJ1-2,TRBV28
CASRQESGLEQYF,TGCGCCAGCAGACAGGAGTCGGGCCTCGAGCAGTACTTC,NA,13,NA,TRBJ2-7,TRBV5-1
CASRLGGSNQPQHF,TGTGCCAGCAGATTAGGAGGGAGCAATCAGCCCCAGCATTTT,NA,14,NA,TRBJ1-5,TRBV6-5
CASSLGGDYGYTF,TGTGCCAGCAGCTTGGGTGGGGACTATGGCTACACCTTC,NA,13,NA,TRBJ1-2,TRBV7-9
CASSHSSGSWRNEQFF,TGTGCCAGCAGCCACTCTAGCGGGAGTTGGCGTAATGAGCAGTTCTTC,NA,16,TRBD2,TRBJ2-1,TRBV3-1/TRBV3-2
CASSTGEAISSTDTQYF,TGCGCCAGTTCCACAGGGGAGGCCATCAGTAGCACAGATACGCAGTATTTT,NA,17,NA,TRBJ2-3,TRBV5-1
CATSRDQTGYTF,TGTGCCACCAGCAGAGACCAGACTGGCTACACCTTC,NA,12,NA,TRBJ1-2,TRBV15
CSETKGGGTEAFF,TGCAGCGAGACCAAGGGGGGCGGAACTGAAGCTTTCTTT,NA,13,NA,TRBJ1-1,TRBV29-1
CASSWTSGTDTQYF,TGTGCCAGCAGCTGGACTAGCGGCACAGATACGCAGTATTTT,few,14,TRBD2,TRBJ2-3,TRBV5-6
CASSSSTRTGGNEKLFF,TGTGCCAGCAGCTCGTCAACCAGGACAGGGGGTAATGAAAAACTGTTTTTT,NA,17,TRBD1,TRBJ1-4,TRBV5-8
CASSSHRDSWQYF,TGTGCCAGTAGTAGCCACCGGGACAGCTGGCAGTATTTT,once,13,TRBD1,TRBJ2-3,TRBV19
CASSLGGSSTEAFF,TGTGCCAGCAGCTTAGGTGGCTCGAGCACTGAAGCTTTCTTT,few,14,NA,TRBJ1-1,TRBV7-3